The following is a T cell receptor beta chain sequence with its context. What it binds is not known. This specimen belongs to a study of PD-1 blockade in classical Hodgkin lymphoma. Findings and limits, study-wide: Although disease activity or prior therapy may be involved, causes of the repertoire differences remain undefined. TCR diversity in CD4+, not CD8+, cells rose significantly by C4D1.

Every patient had relapsed following autologous stem cell transplantation, and cohorts differed in brentuximab vedotin exposure. The CD4+ T cells used were purified from thawed PBMCs through magnetic negative selection. This table comes from immunoSEQ multiplex PCR, and its TCRdb copy is limited to in-frame clones, with some not included. The sample records around 13,000 clones, roughly 90% being singletons. CDR3 length equals 15 residues. The germline CDR1 and CDR2 sequences are MNHEY and SMNVEV (reference sequence). Deletions cut 6 bases from V and 8 bases from J, with 20 bases between. The chain carries TRBV27 and TRBJ2-1, with D perhaps being TRBD1 or TRBD2 (6 bases each). The sequenced sample was CD4+ T cells from blood, obtained at baseline. The receptor comes from a human donor with classical Hodgkin lymphoma. CDR3: CASSIRGRVMDEQFF. The CDR3 coding sequence is TGTGCCAGCAGCATCCGGGGGCGGGTTATGGATGAGCAGTTCTTC.